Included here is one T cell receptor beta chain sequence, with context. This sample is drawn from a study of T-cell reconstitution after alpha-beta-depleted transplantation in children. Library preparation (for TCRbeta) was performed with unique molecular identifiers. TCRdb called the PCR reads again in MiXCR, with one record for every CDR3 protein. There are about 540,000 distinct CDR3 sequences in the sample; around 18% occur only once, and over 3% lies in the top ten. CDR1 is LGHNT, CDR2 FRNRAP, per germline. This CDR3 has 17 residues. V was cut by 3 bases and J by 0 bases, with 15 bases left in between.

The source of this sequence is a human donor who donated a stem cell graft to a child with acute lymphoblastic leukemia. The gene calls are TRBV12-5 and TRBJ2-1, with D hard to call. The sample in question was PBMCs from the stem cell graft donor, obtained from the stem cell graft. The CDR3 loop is CASGFRPNASSYNEQFF. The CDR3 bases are TGTGCTAGTGGTTTCCGACCGAATGCTAGCTCCTACAATGAGCAGTTCTTC.